This passage covers 27 T cell receptor beta chains from one sample sequenced in a study of T cells in Graves' hyperthyroidism and ophthalmopathy. Researchers amplified the TCR beta CDR3 regions from RNA transcripts. TCR CDR3 underwent first-round RT-PCR with the HTBI primer set. TCRdb reprocessed the multiplex PCR reads with MiXCR, giving one entry per CDR3 protein. The sample has about 590,000 distinct CDR3 sequences, approximately 15% seen once. The sequenced material came from blood. These receptors all stem from a woman younger than 30 with Graves' ophthalmopathy.

This clonotype has ten or more counts. V is TRBV18 and J is TRBJ1-1; D perhaps matches TRBD1 (5 bases). This CDR3 has 16 residues. Trimming took 1 base from V and 1 from J, leaving 13 bases between them. CDR1 KGHSH and CDR2 LQKENI come from the germline V gene. CDR3 DNA: TGTGCCAGCTCACCACGGGGTAGGGGTGAGAACACTGAAGCTTTCTTT. Its translation: CASSPRGRGENTEAFF. The full variable domain, completed using reference TRBV18 and TRBJ1-1, is NAGVMQNPRHLVRRRGQEARLRCSPMKGHSHVYWYRQLPEEGLKFMVYLQKENIIDESGMPKERFSAEFPKEGPSILRIQQVVRGDSAAYFCASSPRGRGENTEAFFGQGTRLTVV.

This clonotype was seen at least ten times. V is TRBV3-1 and J is TRBJ1-2; a weak D match, TRBD1 (5 bases). V dropped 3 bases and J dropped 3 bases, with 14 bases sitting between them. Germline loops: CDR1 LGHDT, CDR2 YNNKEL (reference sequence). The CDR3 contains 15 residues. CDR3 region: CASSQRAGLYYGYTF. CDR3 DNA sequence: TGTGCCAGCAGCCAGCGGGCAGGGTTATACTATGGCTACACCTTC. Full variable domain (rest looked up from reference TRBV3-1 and TRBJ1-2): DTAVSQTPKYLVTQMGNDKSIKCEQNLGHDTMYWYKQDSKKFLKIMFSYNNKELIINETVPNRFSPKSPDKAHLNLHINSLELGDSAVYFCASSQRAGLYYGYTFGSGTRLTVV.

CDR3 sequence (DNA): TGTGCCAGCAGCGTAGATTCCGGGACTAGCGGGTATGAGCAGTTCTTC. Its protein is CASSVDSGTSGYEQFF. This chain joins TRBV9 and TRBJ2-1; 12 bases are a match to TRBD2. The ends lost 0 bases at V and 8 bases at J; junction bases unmatched: 6. The CDR3 is made up of 16 amino acids. Germline values: CDR1 SGDLS, CDR2 YYNGEE.

This clonotype was detected a few times. The chain couples TRBV20-1 to TRBJ1-3, with D perhaps matching TRBD1 (5 bases). Germline V gene lookup returns CDR1 DFQATT and CDR2 SNEGSKA (reference sequence). The germline V and J ends were trimmed by 0 bases and 1 base, with 7 bases remaining between them. This CDR3 region has 14 residues. DNA for the CDR3: TGCAGTGCTAGAGATCCAGGGTCTGGAAACACCATATATTTT. This gives the protein CSARDPGSGNTIYF.

The chain combines TRBV28 with TRBJ1-1; D unclear. The CDR3 extends over 16 amino acids. V lost 0 bases and J 1 base, leaving 12 bases between the germline ends. The germline gives CDR1 MDHEN, CDR2 SYDVKM. In nucleotides, the CDR3 is TGTGCCAGCAGTTTATGGGGTGGGGTACGGAACACTGAAGCTTTCTTT. It is translated as CASSLWGGVRNTEAFF.

This clonotype was detected many times. The J gene is TRBJ2-3, the V gene TRBV12-3 or TRBV12-4, with a tentative D call TRBD2 (5 bases). V was clipped by 7 bases and J by 3 bases, with 11 bases between them. The length of the CDR3 is 13 residues. Here the CDR3 reads CASTLRGTDTQYF. The CDR3, as DNA: TGTGCCAGCACCCTCCGGGGAACAGATACGCAGTATTTT.

This clonotype has at least ten counts. The J gene is TRBJ2-1, the V gene TRBV3-1; 7 nucleotides agree with TRBD2. Germline V CDR1 and CDR2: LGHDT, YNNKEL (reference sequence). Trimming cost V 0 bases and J 3 bases; bases outside gene matches: 8. The CDR3 runs 17 residues. CDR3: CASSQDPAGAVYNEQFF. Here the CDR3 DNA reads TGTGCCAGCAGCCAAGATCCCGCGGGAGCGGTCTACAATGAGCAGTTCTTC.

This clonotype occurred a few times. The CDR3 DNA sequence: TGTGCCAGCAGCTTAAACTACAGGGGTCCCTCTGGAAACACCATATATTTT. This sequence encodes CASSLNYRGPSGNTIYF. The chain is built from TRBV7-9 and TRBJ1-3, with 7 bases that match TRBD1. Germline CDR1 and CDR2: SEHNR and FQNEAQ (reference sequence). With V trimmed by 2 bases and J by 0 bases, 7 bases remained unmatched. The CDR3 covers 17 residues.

This clonotype was observed many times. V and J are TRBV3-1 and TRBJ2-7; D tentatively reads TRBD1 or TRBD2 (5 bases each). The CDR3 has 14 amino acids. V was clipped by 1 base and J by 3 bases, with 10 bases between them. From germline, CDR1 is LGHDT and CDR2 YNNKEL (reference sequence). In nucleotides, the CDR3 is TGTGCCAGCAGCCAAGGAGGGGATGGCTACGAGCAGTACTTC. Protein product: CASSQGGDGYEQYF.

The chain couples TRBV19 to TRBJ1-3; D is unclear. The length of the CDR3 is 17 residues. Trimming removed 6 bases at V and 0 bases at J, with 18 bases between. In germline, CDR1 is LNHDA, CDR2 SQIVND (reference sequence). The CDR3 coding sequence is TGTGCCAGTAGCCGTCCGGGCCAAGCAAACTCTGGAAACACCATATATTTT. Translation: CASSRPGQANSGNTIYF.

This rearrangement joins TRBV20-1 to TRBJ1-4; D remains ambiguous. The V end lost 0 bases, the J end lost 8 bases, and 7 bases lay between the germline ends. Germline CDR1 and CDR2: DFQATT and SNEGSKA (reference sequence). The CDR3 is made up of 12 amino acids. DNA for the CDR3: TGCAGTGCTAGAGATCTGCGGGAAAAACTGTTTTTT. Translation: CSARDLREKLFF.

The rearrangement joins TRBV3-2 to TRBJ1-5; the tabulated D call, TRBD1, remains unverified against the DNA. TRBV3-2 is an annotated pseudogene. This CDR3 region has 16 residues. The CDR3 loop reads CASGQDKGGSDQPQHF. In nucleotides, the CDR3 is TGTGCCAGCGGCCAAGATAAGGGGGGATCGGATCAGCCCCAGCATTTT.

In its sample, this clonotype was seen many times. The V gene is TRBV7-9, the J gene TRBJ1-1; tentative D call: TRBD1 (5 bases). Germline V gene lookup returns CDR1 SEHNR and CDR2 FQNEAQ (reference sequence). The CDR3 has 14 residues. Trimming cost V 1 base and J 8 bases, with 14 bases left between them. CDR3 bases: TGTGCCAGCAGCTTAGAGGGGTCACTGACAGAAGCTTTCTTT. Residues: CASSLEGSLTEAFF.

This clonotype was counted a few times. The chain uses TRBV20-1 and TRBJ2-6; TRBD1 agrees at 9 bases. Germline trimming cut 0 bases from V and 7 bases from J; bases unmatched to any gene: 16. Germline assignment: CDR1 DFQATT and CDR2 SNEGSKA (reference sequence). The CDR3 totals 19 residues. The DNA for the CDR3 is TGCAGTGCTAGAGACCCTACAGGGGGCGGGGGTTTTTTAGCCAACGTCCTGACTTTC. Translation: CSARDPTGGGGFLANVLTF.

This clonotype came up many times. The V and J genes are TRBV20-1 and TRBJ2-1; D tentatively reads TRBD1 or TRBD2 (6 bases each). The CDR3 is 15 residues long. V lost 3 bases to trimming and J lost 11 bases, with 23 bases between them. Per the germline V gene, CDR1 is DFQATT and CDR2 is SNEGSKA (reference sequence). The CDR3 loop is CSASLRGADQVKQFF. CDR3 in DNA: TGCAGTGCTAGCCTGAGGGGGGCCGACCAGGTGAAGCAGTTCTTC.

This clonotype has ten or more counts. The V and J genes are TRBV7-3 and TRBJ2-7, with D unclear. Germline values: CDR1 SGHTA, CDR2 FQGTGA. CDR3 length: 16 amino acids. V lost 5 bases, J lost 4 bases, and 21 bases lay in between. The CDR3 DNA reads TGTGCCAGCAGCCCCTCGGCGAATTCCCGTGTGTACGAGCAGTACTTC. Translated: CASSPSANSRVYEQYF.

The chain couples TRBV29-1 to TRBJ2-7, with D perhaps matching TRBD1 (5 bases). The CDR3 length is 13 residues. Germline CDR1 reads SQVTM; CDR2 reads ANQGSEA. V lost 6 bases to trimming and J lost 2 bases, with 14 bases between them. The CDR3 coding sequence is TGCAGCGTGACTCACAGGAATACCTACGAGCAGTACTTC. As protein: CSVTHRNTYEQYF.

The table lists this clonotype with a few counts. This chain links TRBV5-1 with TRBJ2-7, with TRBD1 identical over 10 bases. Germline V gene lookup returns CDR1 SGHRS and CDR2 YFSETQ. The CDR3 has 14 amino acids. Trimming at V came to 4 bases and at J to 7 bases, leaving 8 bases not matched to a gene. Here the CDR3 reads CASSPPGTGVEQYF. In DNA, the CDR3 is TGCGCCAGCAGCCCCCCCGGGACAGGGGTAGAGCAGTACTTC.

This clonotype is a singleton in its sample. This may be a read error, as it is one base from a much larger clone. The chain recombines TRBV2 with TRBJ2-6; TRBD1 or TRBD2 may be the D gene (5 bases each). In germline, CDR1 is SNHLY, CDR2 FYNNEI. Trimming removed 6 bases from V and 0 bases from J, with 18 bases in between. The CDR3 is made up of 18 amino acids. CDR3 residues: CASRGVIPGTSGANVLTF. The DNA of the CDR3 is TGTGCCAGCAGGGGGGTAATACCAGGGACCTCTGGGGCCAACGTCCTGACTTTC.

The chain joins TRBV7-2 to TRBJ1-6; TRBD1 matches at 10 bases. V shed 3 bases, J shed 10 bases, and the junction held 6 bases outside the gene matches. Germline CDR1 is SGHTA and CDR2 is FQGNSA. CDR3 length equals 15 residues. The CDR3 nucleotides read TGTGCCAGCAGCTTTGGACAGGGGGTTGGATCACCCCTCCACTTT. It is translated as CASSFGQGVGSPLHF.

This clonotype was counted a few times. The DNA of the CDR3 is TGTGCCAGCAGCTTAGCGAAGAGGGCCGGGACTAGCGGGAGGAGCTCCTACAATGAGCAGTTCTTC. Translated: CASSLAKRAGTSGRSSYNEQFF. The chain recombines TRBV7-6 with TRBJ2-1; 15 positions agree with TRBD2. Per the germline V gene, CDR1 is SGHVS and CDR2 is FNYEAQ. V dropped 0 bases and J dropped 0; count of bases not matched to a gene: 12. This CDR3 region has 22 residues.

The chain is built from TRBV24-1 and TRBJ1-1, with D perhaps matching TRBD1 (6 bases). V lost 6 bases and J lost 5, with 15 bases in between. CDR1 is KGHDR, CDR2 SFDVKD, per germline. The CDR3 is made up of 14 amino acids. CDR3 protein: CATSLGGGATEAFF. CDR3 nucleotides: TGTGCCACCAGTTTAGGAGGGGGGGCGACTGAAGCTTTCTTT.

The table lists this clonotype with many counts. The CDR3 region is CASSFTGLSTNSPLHF. The CDR3 DNA sequence: TGTGCCAGCAGTTTTACAGGGTTGAGTACTAATTCACCCCTCCACTTT. The chain couples TRBV27 to TRBJ1-6, with D possibly being TRBD1 (6 bases). Germline V gene lookup returns CDR1 MNHEY and CDR2 SMNVEV (reference sequence). The CDR3 contains 16 residues. Trimming cost V 3 bases and J 6 bases, with 15 bases left between them.

This clonotype was counted a few times. The chain combines TRBV2 with TRBJ1-2; possibly TRBD1 for D (5 bases). Germline CDR1 and CDR2: SNHLY and FYNNEI. V was pared by 6 bases and J by 3 bases, with 11 bases between. This CDR3 region has 13 residues. As DNA, the CDR3 is TGTGCCAGCAGCGACCAGGGACACTATGGCTACACCTTC. The encoded protein is CASSDQGHYGYTF.

In this sample, this clonotype turned up many times. The J gene is TRBJ1-5, the V gene TRBV7-4, with TRBD1 matching 9 bases. This CDR3 is 19 amino acids long. V lost 5 bases to trimming and J lost 2 bases; unmatched junction nucleotides: 16. CDR1 is SGHVT, CDR2 SQSDAQ, per germline. The CDR3: CASSRSGTGPGHCNQPQHF. CDR3 nucleotide sequence: TGTGCCAGCAGCCGTTCCGGGACAGGGCCGGGGCATTGCAATCAGCCCCAGCATTTT.

The genes are TRBV20-1 and TRBJ1-6; maybe TRBD1 (5 bases). Trimming left V 1 base short and J 0 bases short, with 13 bases between. The length of the CDR3 is 17 residues. Germline V gene lookup returns CDR1 DFQATT and CDR2 SNEGSKA (reference sequence). CDR3 bases: TGCAGTGCTAGAGGGTCATGGGGGAGCTCCTATAATTCACCCCTCCACTTT. Encoded protein: CSARGSWGSSYNSPLHF.

Concerning this clonotype: Just one base apart from a much larger clone, this may be a read error. The chain has TRBV28 and TRBJ1-6; D call uncertain. The CDR3 covers 14 residues. Germline V gene lookup returns CDR1 MDHEN and CDR2 SYDVKM. Here the CDR3 reads CASGGSSYSSPLHF. The CDR3 coding sequence is TGTGCCAGTGGTGGGAGCTCCTATAGTTCACCCCTCCACTTT.